A selection of T cell receptor beta chains follows, all from one sample in a study of cytomegalovirus exposure and HLA in healthy donors. The method was immunoSEQ multiplex PCR; TCRdb's version includes in-frame clones alone and lacks a portion of them. Of around 70,000 clones listed, 85% to 95% were seen once; the top ten hold about 1.4%. The sequencing input was PBMCs. The receptors were gathered from a man between 18 and 29 years old in good health and CMV-seropositive. Both conserved end residues are part of each CDR3. Fields, in order: CDR3 DNA, CDR3 protein, J gene, clone size, V gene, D gene. The D gene is left open where the match is weak. A row's size may be missing; if present it is once, few, many or a size class.

TGTGCCAGCAGCTTTACAGGGCTCTTGAACACTGAAGCTTTCTTT	CASSFTGLLNTEAFF	TRBJ1-1	.	TRBV5-4	.
TGTGCCAGCAGTTCCCCCCAGCGGGAGGTGAACAATGAGCAGTTCTTC	CASSSPQREVNNEQFF	TRBJ2-1	.	TRBV28	TRBD2
TGTGCCAGCAGTGAAAATAGAGGCCACACAGATACGCAGTATTTT	CASSENRGHTDTQYF	TRBJ2-3	.	TRBV6-1	.
TGTGCCAGCACCATGACAGGGGCGCTTCCCTACGAGCAGTACTTC	CASTMTGALPYEQYF	TRBJ2-7	.	TRBV28	TRBD1
TGTGCCAGCAGTCATCCGAGCGGGAGACGGACCGGGGAGCTGTTTTTT	CASSHPSGRRTGELFF	TRBJ2-2	.	TRBV7-9	TRBD2
TGTGCCAAAGGGGGGGGACTAGCGGGAAACAGGGGTAGGAATGAGCAGTTCTTC	CAKGGGLAGNRGRNEQFF	TRBJ2-1	once	TRBV10-3	TRBD2
TGTGCCAGCAGGGGCAGGGAGGGGGAAAAACTGTTTTTT	CASRGREGEKLFF	TRBJ1-4	.	TRBV25-1	.
TGTGCCAGCAAGACGACAGGCTCTGGAAACACCATATATTTT	CASKTTGSGNTIYF	TRBJ1-3	.	TRBV27	.
TGCGCCAGCAGCCGGGACAGGGGGCGAGATGAGCAGTTCTTC	CASSRDRGRDEQFF	TRBJ2-1	.	TRBV5-1	TRBD1
TGCGCCAGCAGCTTTTCGGGACAGGCTAATCAGCCCCAGCATTTT	CASSFSGQANQPQHF	TRBJ1-5	.	TRBV5-1	TRBD1
TGTGCCAGCAGCGAGACTAGCGGGGGGGGGCACAATGAGCAGTTCTTC	CASSETSGGGHNEQFF	TRBJ2-1	.	TRBV7-6	TRBD2
TGCAGCGTTGAAGGGCTAGCGGGAAGTCTCGAGCAGTACTTC	CSVEGLAGSLEQYF	TRBJ2-7	.	TRBV29-1	TRBD2